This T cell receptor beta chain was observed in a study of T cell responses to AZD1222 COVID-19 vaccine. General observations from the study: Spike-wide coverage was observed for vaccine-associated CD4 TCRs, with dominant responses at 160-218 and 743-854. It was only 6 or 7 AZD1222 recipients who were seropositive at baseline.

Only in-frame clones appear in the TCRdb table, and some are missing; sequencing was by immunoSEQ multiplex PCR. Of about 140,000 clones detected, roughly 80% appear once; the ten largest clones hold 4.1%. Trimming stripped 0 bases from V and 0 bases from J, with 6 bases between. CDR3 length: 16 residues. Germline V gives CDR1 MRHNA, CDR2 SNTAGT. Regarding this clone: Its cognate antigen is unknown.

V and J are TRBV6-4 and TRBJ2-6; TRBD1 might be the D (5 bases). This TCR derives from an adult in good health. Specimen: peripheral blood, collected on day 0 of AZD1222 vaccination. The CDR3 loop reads CASSDSDSSGANVLTF. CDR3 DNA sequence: TGTGCCAGCAGTGACTCAGACAGCTCTGGGGCCAACGTCCTGACTTTC.